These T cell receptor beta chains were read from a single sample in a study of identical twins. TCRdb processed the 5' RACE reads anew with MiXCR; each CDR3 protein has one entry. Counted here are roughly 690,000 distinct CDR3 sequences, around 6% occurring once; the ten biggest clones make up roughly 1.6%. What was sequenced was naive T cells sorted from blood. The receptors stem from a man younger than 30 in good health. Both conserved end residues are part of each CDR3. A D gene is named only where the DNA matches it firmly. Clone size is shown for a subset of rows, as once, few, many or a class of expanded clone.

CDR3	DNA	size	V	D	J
CASSSDQTTDTQYF	TGCGCCAGCAGCTCAGACCAGACCACAGATACGCAGTATTTT	many	TRBV5-1	.	TRBJ2-3
CSVRLGTGVQETQYF	TGCAGTGTCCGACTCGGGACAGGGGTCCAAGAGACCCAGTACTTC	many	TRBV20-1	TRBD1	TRBJ2-5
CASSLRGTSTGYTF	TGTGCCAGCAGTCTCCGAGGGACAAGTACGGGCTACACCTTC	many	TRBV12-3/TRBV12-4	.	TRBJ1-2
CSAPEGIREEQFF	TGCAGTGCTCCTGAGGGGATCAGGGAGGAGCAGTTCTTC	.	TRBV20-1	.	TRBJ2-1
CAISESTSGDFKETQYF	TGTGCCATCAGTGAGTCGACTAGCGGGGACTTTAAAGAGACCCAGTACTTC	many	TRBV10-3	TRBD2	TRBJ2-5
CSATPGQWADTQYF	TGCAGTGCCACTCCGGGACAGTGGGCAGATACGCAGTATTTT	many	TRBV20-1	TRBD1	TRBJ2-3
CASSLADSHSGANVLTF	TGTGCCAGCAGCTTAGCGGACTCACACTCTGGGGCCAACGTCCTGACTTTC	.	TRBV11-3	.	TRBJ2-6
CASYWVAGDWMNTEAFF	TGTGCCAGCTATTGGGTCGCAGGGGACTGGATGAACACTGAAGCTTTCTTT	few	TRBV12-3/TRBV12-4	.	TRBJ1-1
CASSSGQSYQETQYF	TGTGCCAGCAGTTCTGGACAGTCGTATCAAGAGACCCAGTACTTC	many	TRBV6-5	.	TRBJ2-5
CASSLKGINQPQHF	TGTGCCAGCAGCTTGAAAGGGATCAATCAGCCCCAGCATTTT	.	TRBV5-5	.	TRBJ1-5
CASSDTGFREQFF	TGTGCCAGCAGTGATACAGGGTTTCGTGAGCAGTTCTTC	many	TRBV12-3/TRBV12-4	.	TRBJ2-1